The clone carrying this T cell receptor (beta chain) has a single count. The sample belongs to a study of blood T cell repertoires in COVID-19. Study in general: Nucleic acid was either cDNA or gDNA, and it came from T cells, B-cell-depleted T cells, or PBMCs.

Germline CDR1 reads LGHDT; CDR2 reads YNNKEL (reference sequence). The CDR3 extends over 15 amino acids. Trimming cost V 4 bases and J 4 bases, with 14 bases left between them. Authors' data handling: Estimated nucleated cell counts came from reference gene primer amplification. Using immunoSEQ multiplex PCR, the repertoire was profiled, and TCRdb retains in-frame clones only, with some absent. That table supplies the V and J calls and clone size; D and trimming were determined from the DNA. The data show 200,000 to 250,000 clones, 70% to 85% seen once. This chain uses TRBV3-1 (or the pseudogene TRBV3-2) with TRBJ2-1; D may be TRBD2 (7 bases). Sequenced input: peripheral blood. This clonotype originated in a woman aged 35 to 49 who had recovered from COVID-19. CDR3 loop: CASSLRGGGYNEQFF. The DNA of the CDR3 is TGTGCCAGCAGCCTGCGAGGGGGGGGGTACAATGAGCAGTTCTTC.